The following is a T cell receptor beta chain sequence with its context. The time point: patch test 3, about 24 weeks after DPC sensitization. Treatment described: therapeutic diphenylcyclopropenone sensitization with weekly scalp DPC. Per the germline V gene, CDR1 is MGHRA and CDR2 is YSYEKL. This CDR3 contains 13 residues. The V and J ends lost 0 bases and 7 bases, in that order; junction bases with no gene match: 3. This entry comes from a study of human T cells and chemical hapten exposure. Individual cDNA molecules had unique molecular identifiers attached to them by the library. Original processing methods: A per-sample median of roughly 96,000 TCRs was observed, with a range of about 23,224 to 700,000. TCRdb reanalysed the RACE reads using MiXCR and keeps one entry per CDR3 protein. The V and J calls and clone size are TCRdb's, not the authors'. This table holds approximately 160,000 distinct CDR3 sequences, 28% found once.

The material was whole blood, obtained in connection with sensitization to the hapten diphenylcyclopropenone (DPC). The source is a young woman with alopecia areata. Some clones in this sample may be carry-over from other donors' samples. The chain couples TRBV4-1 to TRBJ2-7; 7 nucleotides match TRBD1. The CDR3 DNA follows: TGCGCCAGCAGCCAAGAGGGACAGCTAGAGCAGTACTTC. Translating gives CASSQEGQLEQYF.